This entry lists 10 T cell receptor beta chains sequenced from one sample in a study of blood T cell repertoires in COVID-19. TCRdb's table, derived via immunoSEQ multiplex PCR, lists solely in-frame clones and lacks some. The profile shows roughly 190,000 clones, 84% of them singletons. Sequencing used PBMCs or T cells enriched from blood (not recorded which). The receptors stem from a woman aged 25-40 years who had recovered from COVID-19.

The CDR3 reads CASSSTGGPDQQFF. As DNA, the CDR3 is TGTGCCAGCAGTTCAACAGGGGGCCCGGACCAGCAGTTCTTC. This chain joins TRBV28 and TRBJ2-1; 9 bases agree with TRBD1. CDR1 and CDR2 from the germline V gene are MDHEN and SYDVKM. Losses at the gene ends were 4 bases for V and 11 bases for J; bases not matched to a gene: 9. The CDR3 has 14 residues.

The chain is built from TRBV28 and TRBJ1-2, with D maybe TRBD1 (5 bases). Trimming took 6 bases from V and 7 from J, leaving 15 bases between them. Germline V gives CDR1 MDHEN, CDR2 SYDVKM. This CDR3 comprises 13 residues. The CDR3 reads CASRPPGVRGYTF. CDR3 coding DNA: TGTGCCAGCAGGCCCCCGGGGGTCCGTGGCTACACCTTC.

The V call is TRBV2, the J call TRBJ1-2; 7 nucleotides line up with TRBD1. The CDR3 is 12 amino acids. In germline, CDR1 is SNHLY, CDR2 FYNNEI. With V trimmed by 9 bases and J by 4 bases, 5 bases remained unmatched. CDR3 protein: CASWGQSYGYTF. The CDR3 DNA reads TGTGCCAGTTGGGGACAGAGCTATGGCTACACCTTC. The complete variable domain, with remaining parts taken from reference TRBV2 and TRBJ1-2, reads EPEVTQTPSHQVTQMGQEVILRCVPISNHLYFYWYRQILGQKVEFLVSFYNNEISEKSEIFDDQFSVERPDGSNFTLKIRSTKLEDSAMYFCASWGQSYGYTFGSGTRLTVV.

The chain couples TRBV27 to TRBJ1-2; 8 nucleotides agree with TRBD1. Germline trimming cut 5 bases from V and 3 bases from J; bases unmatched to any gene: 5. The length of the CDR3 is 14 residues. Germline values: CDR1 MNHEY, CDR2 SMNVEV (reference sequence). CDR3 protein: CASSDRGGYYGYTF. CDR3 nucleotide sequence: TGTGCCAGCAGTGACAGGGGTGGCTACTATGGCTACACCTTC.

The gene calls are TRBV19 and TRBJ1-5; 9 nucleotides align to TRBD1. V lost 6 bases and J lost 6; bases outside the gene matches: 6. This CDR3 spans 14 amino acids. Germline V gives CDR1 LNHDA, CDR2 SQIVND (reference sequence). In DNA, the CDR3 is TGTGCCAGTAGGCGGACAGGGGTCGGTCAGCCCCAGCATTTT. This sequence encodes CASRRTGVGQPQHF. The full variable domain, its missing parts supplied by reference TRBV19 and TRBJ1-5, is DGGITQSPKYLFRKEGQNVTLSCEQNLNHDAMYWYRQDPGQGLRLIYYSQIVNDFQKGDIAEGYSVSREKKESFPLTVTSAQKNPTAFYLCASRRTGVGQPQHFGDGTRLSIL.

This clone was seen once. The chain joins TRBV25-1 to TRBJ2-5; 9 bases fit TRBD2. The CDR3 is 14 amino acids. V lost 5 bases to trimming and J lost 1 base; unmatched junction nucleotides: 2. Germline CDR1 reads MGHDK; CDR2 reads SYGVNS. The CDR3 DNA is TGTGCCAGCAGTTTGACTAGCGGCCAAGAGACCCAGTACTTC. As protein: CASSLTSGQETQYF. Using reference TRBV25-1 and TRBJ2-5 for the parts outside the CDR3, the full variable domain is EADIYQTPRYLVIGTGKKITLECSQTMGHDKMYWYQQDPGMELHLIHYSYGVNSTEKGDLSSESTVSRIRTEHFPLTLESARPSHTSQYLCASSLTSGQETQYFGPGTRLLVL.

The gene calls are TRBV5-1 and TRBJ1-5; D is unclear. V was shortened by 0 bases and J by 6 bases, with 13 bases between the two germline ends. This CDR3 has 15 residues. Germline CDR1 is SGHRS and CDR2 is YFSETQ. This CDR3 reads CASSLGPGGAQPQHF. The CDR3 coding sequence is TGCGCCAGCAGCTTGGGGCCAGGAGGTGCTCAGCCCCAGCATTTT.

This rearrangement joins TRBV10-3 to TRBJ2-3; D is unresolved. Germline V gene lookup returns CDR1 ENHRY and CDR2 SYGVKD. Deletions cut 2 bases from V and 3 bases from J, with 3 bases between. There are 12 residues in the CDR3. CDR3: CAISEPTDTQYF. The CDR3 DNA sequence: TGTGCCATCAGTGAGCCGACAGATACGCAGTATTTT.

CDR3 loop: CASSDSPQGLREQFF. In nucleotides, the CDR3 is TGTGCCAGCAGCGATTCCCCCCAGGGGCTTCGCGAGCAGTTCTTC. The chain joins TRBV9 to TRBJ2-1, with a weak D call TRBD1 (6 bases). CDR1 is SGDLS, CDR2 YYNGEE, per germline. CDR3 length: 15 amino acids. Trimming took off 3 bases at V and 10 bases at J, with 20 bases between the two ends.

The chain carries TRBV29-1 and TRBJ1-3; 8 nucleotides line up with TRBD1. Germline-derived CDR1 and CDR2 are SQVTM and ANQGSEA. There are 15 residues in the CDR3. The trim removed 0 bases at V and 6 bases at J, leaving 7 bases unmatched. The CDR3 reads CSVEDGAGGLNTIYF. As DNA, the CDR3 is TGCAGCGTTGAAGATGGGGCAGGGGGCCTAAACACCATATATTTT. The full variable domain, with the rest looked up from reference TRBV29-1 and TRBJ1-3, is SAVISQKPSRDICQRGTSLTIQCQVDSQVTMMFWYRQQPGQSLTLIATANQGSEATYESGFVIDKFPISRPNLTFSTLTVSNMSPEDSSIYLCSVEDGAGGLNTIYFGEGSWLTVV.